These 23 T cell receptor beta chains came from one sample sequenced in a study of shared clonotypes between healthy human individuals. Sequenced by immunoSEQ multiplex PCR; TCRdb stores in-frame clones only, minus some. The repertoire has around 720,000 clones, around 78% of them found once; the top ten carry 1.5% to 2%. The sample was memory CD4+ T cells sorted from blood. Subset defined: CD45RA-negative fraction. The source of these receptors is a young woman in good health.

The chain links TRBV13 to TRBJ1-2; a weak D match, TRBD1 (5 bases). The CDR3 spans 13 residues. Trimming removed 4 bases from V and 2 bases from J, with 8 bases in between. Germline-derived CDR1 and CDR2 are PRHDT and FYEKMQ (reference sequence). The CDR3: CASSSAGNYGYTF. The DNA for the CDR3 is TGTGCCAGCAGCTCGGCAGGGAACTATGGCTACACCTTC.

Only a few counts were recorded for this clone. The V gene is TRBV7-9, the J gene TRBJ1-2; D is undetermined. Germline V lookup: CDR1 SEHNR, CDR2 FQNEAQ (reference sequence). The CDR3 extends over 14 amino acids. V lost 5 bases and J 7 bases, leaving 17 bases between the germline ends. The CDR3 reads CASSLSDPRVGYTF. CDR3 sequence (DNA): TGTGCCAGCAGCCTGTCGGACCCCCGGGTTGGCTACACCTTC. Full variable domain (missing parts from reference TRBV7-9 and TRBJ1-2): DTGVSQNPRHKITKRGQNVTFRCDPISEHNRLYWYRQTLGQGPEFLTYFQNEAQLEKSRLLSDRFSAERPKGSFSTLEIQRTEQGDSAMYLCASSLSDPRVGYTFGSGTRLTVV.

The genes are TRBV6-1 and TRBJ1-1, with unresolved D. In germline, CDR1 is MNHNS, CDR2 SASEGT. V was trimmed by 7 bases and J by 7 bases, leaving 16 bases between them. The CDR3 is 13 residues long. The CDR3 here is CASILGSAGEAFF. In DNA, the CDR3 is TGTGCCAGCATTCTCGGGTCAGCCGGTGAAGCTTTCTTT.

The V call is TRBV28, the J call TRBJ2-5, with D possibly TRBD1 on 6 matching bases. The germline V gene encodes CDR1 MDHEN and CDR2 SYDVKM. CDR3 length equals 12 residues. V lost 3 bases and J 5 bases, leaving 7 bases between the germline ends. The CDR3 DNA reads as TGTGCCAGCAGTTTGAGGGGGGAGACCCAGTACTTC. Translation: CASSLRGETQYF.

CDR3 region: CASSLSPGGAHTEAFF. The CDR3 region has the DNA TGTGCCAGCAGCCTCTCCCCAGGGGGCGCGCACACTGAAGCTTTCTTT. The V call is TRBV28, the J call TRBJ1-1; 8 bases map to TRBD1. V shed 6 bases, J shed 3 bases, and the junction held 12 bases outside the gene matches. The CDR3 is 16 residues long. Germline loops: CDR1 MDHEN, CDR2 SYDVKM.

The V and J genes are TRBV15 and TRBJ1-5; D may be TRBD1 (6 bases). The CDR3 extends over 13 amino acids. The germline V gene encodes CDR1 LNHNV and CDR2 YYDKDF (reference sequence). V dropped 6 bases and J dropped 6 bases, with 12 bases sitting between them. The CDR3 nucleotides are TGTGCCACCAGTGGACAGAAGGGTCAGCCCCAGCATTTT. Translated: CATSGQKGQPQHF.

This sequence joins TRBV29-1 and TRBJ1-2; the D is unclear. The CDR3 contains 12 residues. Trimming took 4 bases from V and 6 from J, leaving 12 bases between them. CDR1 and CDR2 (germline): SQVTM, ANQGSEA. This chain's CDR3 is CSVVRVIDGYTF. The CDR3 DNA is TGCAGCGTTGTTCGGGTTATCGATGGCTACACCTTC. Full variable domain (rest looked up from reference TRBV29-1 and TRBJ1-2): SAVISQKPSRDICQRGTSLTIQCQVDSQVTMMFWYRQQPGQSLTLIATANQGSEATYESGFVIDKFPISRPNLTFSTLTVSNMSPEDSSIYLCSVVRVIDGYTFGSGTRLTVV.

The chain recombines TRBV28 with TRBJ2-3; 11 bases are a match to TRBD2. The CDR3 spans 15 residues. Losses at the gene ends were 3 bases for V and 7 bases for J; bases not matched to a gene: 6. From germline, CDR1 is MDHEN and CDR2 SYDVKM. CDR3 bases: TGTGCCAGCAGTTTGCCCGTAGCGGGAGGGTATACGCAGTATTTT. It translates to CASSLPVAGGYTQYF. Complete variable domain (other parts from reference TRBV28 and TRBJ2-3): DVKVTQSSRYLVKRTGEKVFLECVQDMDHENMFWYRQDPGLGLRLIYFSYDVKMKEKGDIPEGYSVSREKKERFSLILESASTNQTSMYLCASSLPVAGGYTQYFGPGTRLTVL.

CDR3 residues: CAISGPSGVTGELFF. The CDR3 DNA is TGTGCCATCAGTGGGCCTAGCGGAGTCACCGGGGAGCTGTTTTTT. The genes are TRBV10-3 and TRBJ2-2; TRBD2 matches 7 bases. CDR1 ENHRY and CDR2 SYGVKD come from the germline V gene. This CDR3 is built from 15 residues. Trimming took 4 bases from V and 4 from J; bases not matched to a gene: 6.

The chain is built from TRBV11-2 and TRBJ2-1; 13 nucleotides align to TRBD2. Germline CDR1 and CDR2: SGHAT and FQNNGV. The CDR3 runs to 15 residues. The V gene end was trimmed by 1 base and the J gene end by 10 bases; junction bases not matched to a gene: 4. The CDR3 bases are TGTGCCAGCAGCTTAGGGACTAGCGGGAGTCGCGAGCAGTTCTTC. Its translation is CASSLGTSGSREQFF.

The rearrangement joins TRBV18 to TRBJ2-7; D is perhaps TRBD1 (5 bases). CDR1 is KGHSH and CDR2 is LQKENI in the germline V gene. The CDR3 covers 11 residues. V lost 6 bases, J lost 5 bases, and 8 bases lay in between. The CDR3 coding sequence is TGTGCCAGCTCCCAGACAGACGAGCAGTACTTC. This gives the protein CASSQTDEQYF.

The gene calls are TRBV5-1 and TRBJ2-5, with 9 bases aligning to TRBD1. V was pared by 4 bases and J by 4 bases, with 11 bases of the junction left unmatched. Per the germline V gene, CDR1 is SGHRS and CDR2 is YFSETQ. This CDR3 has 16 amino acids. CDR3 DNA sequence: TGCGCCAGCAGCGTGGGGCCACAGGGGGCGGGAGAGACCCAGTACTTC. Translation: CASSVGPQGAGETQYF.

V gene TRBV7-7 combines with J gene TRBJ2-5, with D perhaps matching TRBD2 (6 bases). The CDR3 extends over 19 amino acids. The germline V gene has CDR1 SSHAT and CDR2 FNYEAQ (reference sequence). Trimming removed 1 base at V and 2 bases at J, with 23 bases between. The CDR3 nucleotides read TGTGCCAGCAGCTTAGGTGTGGGTTACAGGCCGGGGGTACAAGAGACCCAGTACTTC. Its translation is CASSLGVGYRPGVQETQYF.

The rearrangement uses TRBV6-6 and TRBJ2-5; 7 nucleotides line up with TRBD1. The J call may be mistaken, given a closer DNA end match to TRBJ2-7. This CDR3 spans 13 amino acids. Germline-derived CDR1 and CDR2 are MNHNY and SVGAGI (reference sequence). This CDR3 reads CASQETGTVEQYF. In DNA form, the CDR3 reads TGTGCCAGCCAGGAGACAGGGACGGTCGAGCAGTACTTC.

CDR3 DNA sequence: TGTGCCAGCAGCACAGAAAACAGGGTGGAGACCCAGTACTTC. As protein: CASSTENRVETQYF. The chain has TRBV7-9 and TRBJ2-5, with D possibly matching TRBD1 (6 bases). Per germline, CDR1 SEHNR and CDR2 FQNEAQ (reference sequence). The CDR3 extends over 14 amino acids. The V end was cut by 5 bases, the J end by 5 bases, with 15 bases between.

This clone showed up just a few times. This rearrangement joins TRBV19 to TRBJ1-3; weak D call: TRBD1 (5 bases). The length of the CDR3 is 13 residues. With 11 bases removed from V and 2 bases from J, the gap between germline ends came to 13 bases. CDR1 and CDR2 from the germline V gene are LNHDA and SQIVND (reference sequence). The CDR3 loop reads CAAQGGPGNTIYF. CDR3 in DNA: TGTGCCGCCCAGGGAGGGCCTGGAAACACCATATATTTT.

The chain carries TRBV19 and TRBJ2-7; 8 bases fit TRBD1. After removal of 3 bases from V and 6 bases from J, the junction contained 10 bases not matched to a gene. This CDR3 has 15 residues. Germline CDR1 LNHDA, CDR2 SQIVND (reference sequence). The CDR3 reads CASSIGTGPSVEQYF. DNA for the CDR3: TGTGCCAGTAGTATCGGGACAGGACCTTCCGTCGAGCAGTACTTC.

This rearrangement joins TRBV28 to TRBJ1-5, with TRBD1 matching 10 bases. Looked up from germline, CDR1 is MDHEN and CDR2 is SYDVKM. The CDR3 contains 17 residues. V trimming: 7 bases; J trimming: 1 base; junction bases outside the gene matches: 10. In nucleotides, the CDR3 is TGTGCCAGCATCCGGGACAGGGGAATAAGGAGCAATCAGCCCCAGCATTTT. This encodes CASIRDRGIRSNQPQHF.

This clone was counted at least ten times. J is TRBJ2-7 and V is TRBV5-6; TRBD1 agrees at 8 bases. With 2 bases clipped from V and 3 bases from J, the junction kept 10 bases outside the gene matches. The germline gives CDR1 SGHDT, CDR2 YYEEEE. The CDR3 is made up of 16 amino acids. The CDR3 bases are TGTGCCAGCAGCTTATCTCGCGGGACAGGAGGCTACGAGCAGTACTTC. Its translation: CASSLSRGTGGYEQYF.

As regards this clone: Other DNA sequences of this sample code for an identical CDR3. V is TRBV5-1 and J is TRBJ2-1; 7 positions match TRBD2. The CDR3 spans 15 residues. Germline V lookup: CDR1 SGHRS, CDR2 YFSETQ. Germline trimming cut 0 bases from V and 4 bases from J; bases unmatched to any gene: 4. The CDR3 coding sequence is TGCGCCAGCAGCTTGGGGGAGGGCCCATACAATGAGCAGTTCTTC. Translation: CASSLGEGPYNEQFF.

The rearrangement links TRBV29-1 to TRBJ2-2; 7 bases align to TRBD2. Germline V gene data show CDR1 as SQVTM and CDR2 as ANQGSEA. V shed 4 bases and J 1 base; nucleotides not matched to a gene: 6. The CDR3 extends over 15 amino acids. CDR3 amino acids: CSVALAEKNTGELFF. CDR3 DNA sequence: TGCAGCGTTGCCCTAGCGGAAAAGAACACCGGGGAGCTGTTTTTT.

V and J are TRBV28 and TRBJ2-7, with 8 bases identical to TRBD2. The CDR3 runs to 16 residues. CDR1 and CDR2 (germline): MDHEN, SYDVKM. J was trimmed by 2 bases and V by 4 bases; bases with no gene match: 10. In nucleotides, the CDR3 is TGTGCCAGCAGTTCCACTAGCGGCGACAGCACCTACGAGCAGTACTTC. It translates to CASSSTSGDSTYEQYF. Drawing the rest from reference TRBV28 and TRBJ2-7, the complete variable domain is DVKVTQSSRYLVKRTGEKVFLECVQDMDHENMFWYRQDPGLGLRLIYFSYDVKMKEKGDIPEGYSVSREKKERFSLILESASTNQTSMYLCASSSTSGDSTYEQYFGPGTRLTVT.

The genes are TRBV5-3 and TRBJ1-3; D is perhaps TRBD1 (5 bases). TRBV5-3 is treated as an ORF (open reading frame) with a function not yet certain. The CDR3 contains 15 residues. Trimming pared 5 bases from V and 0 bases from J, leaving 12 bases between. The CDR3 spells CARSPGPNSGNTIYF. The CDR3, as DNA: TGTGCCAGAAGTCCGGGACCGAACTCTGGAAACACCATATATTTT.